This TCR beta chain came from a study of cytomegalovirus exposure and HLA in healthy donors. About this clone itself: Antigen: not known.

Nominally healthy donors were sampled, though unrecorded immune exposures were likely. It was with 60 Vbeta and 13 Jbeta primers that the PCR ran. TCRdb keeps only in-frame clones here, not all; method: immunoSEQ multiplex PCR. The profile shows 100,000 or so clones, over 70% of them singletons. Findings and limits, study-wide: The dataset shows that most TCR sequences were rare, while some public TCRs occurred in many donors.

The TCR originated in a woman between 35 and 50 years old in good health and CMV-seropositive. The sequenced sample was PBMCs.

The CDR3 spells CASSQGQGFLQPQHF. DNA for the CDR3: TGTGCCAGCAGTCAGGGGCAGGGTTTTCTGCAGCCCCAGCATTTT. The gene calls are TRBV2 and TRBJ1-5; a possible D gene is TRBD1 (6 bases). V lost 5 bases, J lost 7 bases, and 18 bases lay in between. The CDR3 runs to 15 residues. The germline V gene has CDR1 SNHLY and CDR2 FYNNEI.